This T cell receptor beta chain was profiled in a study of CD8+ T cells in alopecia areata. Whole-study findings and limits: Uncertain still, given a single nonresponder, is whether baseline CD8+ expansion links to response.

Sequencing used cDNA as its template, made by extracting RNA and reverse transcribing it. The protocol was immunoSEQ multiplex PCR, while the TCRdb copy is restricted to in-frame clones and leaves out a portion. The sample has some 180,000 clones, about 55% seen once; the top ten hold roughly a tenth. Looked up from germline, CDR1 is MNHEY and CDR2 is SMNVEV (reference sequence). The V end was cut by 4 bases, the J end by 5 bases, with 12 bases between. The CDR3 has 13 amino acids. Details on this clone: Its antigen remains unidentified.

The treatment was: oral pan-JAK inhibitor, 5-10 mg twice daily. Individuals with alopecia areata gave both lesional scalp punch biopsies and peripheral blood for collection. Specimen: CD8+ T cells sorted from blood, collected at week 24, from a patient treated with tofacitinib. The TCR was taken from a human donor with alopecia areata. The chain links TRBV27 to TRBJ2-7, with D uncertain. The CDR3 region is CASSSTVLHEQYF. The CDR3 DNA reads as TGTGCCAGCAGTTCTACCGTACTGCACGAGCAGTACTTC.